This TCR beta chain was sequenced during a study of beta chain features in type 1 diabetes. Study conclusions and caveats: TCRB CDR3s were moderately but significantly shorter in Type 1 diabetes patients in all four CD4+ subsets. Cells that show high TCR expression could be over-represented by cDNA sequencing.

The CDR3 length is 16 residues. Germline V gene sequence: CDR1 SGHRS, CDR2 YFSETQ. Trimming at V came to 0 bases and at J to 4 bases, leaving 4 bases not matched to a gene. Notes on this clone: Its antigen is not known.

Expressed TCRB transcripts were sequenced, since all the RNA that had been isolated was reverse transcribed. TCRdb's copy holds only in-frame clones and misses some; the assay was immunoSEQ multiplex PCR. The table records some 250,000 clones, about 15% of them present only once. The sequencing sample was made of naive CD4+ T cells from blood. This clonotype was sampled from a man younger than 45 with type 1 diabetes. The rearrangement uses TRBV5-1 and TRBJ2-3; 11 bases are a match to TRBD2. CDR3 in amino acids: CASSLALAGGPDTQYF. CDR3 in DNA: TGCGCCAGCAGCTTGGCGCTAGCGGGAGGCCCAGATACGCAGTATTTT.